A single sample is the source of the 24 T cell receptor beta chains below, sequenced in a study of shared clonotypes between healthy human individuals. Sequencing was performed with immunoSEQ multiplex PCR; in TCRdb, only in-frame clones are kept and a portion is missing. The repertoire includes approximately 1,500,000 clones, about 96% of them detected once, and 1% to 1.5% sits in the top ten. Sequencing used naive CD4+ T cells sorted from blood. The subset here: CD45RA+ positively selected. These receptors were collected from a man aged 25-40 years in good health.

This chain joins TRBV5-5 and TRBJ2-7; TRBD1 aligns across 12 bases. This CDR3 spans 13 amino acids. The trim removed 5 bases at V and 6 bases at J, leaving 3 bases unmatched. CDR1 and CDR2 (germline): SGHKS, YYEKEE (reference sequence). The CDR3 DNA is TGTGCCAGCAGTTGGGACAGGGGGCTCGAGCAGTACTTC. Its protein is CASSWDRGLEQYF.

This chain joins TRBV27 and TRBJ2-7; 9 bases map to TRBD2. CDR1 is MNHEY and CDR2 is SMNVEV in the germline V gene (reference sequence). Unmatched junction bases numbered 6, after V lost 3 bases and J lost 6 bases. The CDR3 runs to 14 residues. CDR3 sequence: CASSFTAGGSEQYF. In nucleotides, the CDR3 is TGTGCCAGCAGTTTTACAGCGGGAGGAAGCGAGCAGTACTTC.

The chain is built from TRBV9 and TRBJ1-3, with a tentative D call TRBD1 (5 bases). With 0 bases removed from V and 0 bases from J, the gap between germline ends came to 13 bases. From germline, CDR1 is SGDLS and CDR2 YYNGEE. This CDR3 has 17 residues. In DNA, the CDR3 is TGTGCCAGCAGCGTAGAACCAAGGGGAGACTCTGGAAACACCATATATTTT. Translating it yields CASSVEPRGDSGNTIYF.

V usage is TRBV18 and J usage is TRBJ2-2; D is possibly TRBD2 (6 bases). Germline V lookup: CDR1 KGHSH, CDR2 LQKENI. V lost 3 bases to trimming and J lost 4 bases, with 15 bases between them. The CDR3 has 16 residues. CDR3 protein: CASSPLGAGLTGELFF. In DNA form, the CDR3 reads TGTGCCAGCTCACCTCTAGGAGCGGGTCTCACCGGGGAGCTGTTTTTT.

This chain links TRBV6-5 with TRBJ2-3; possibly TRBD1 for D (5 bases). The CDR3 extends over 14 amino acids. In germline, CDR1 is MNHEY, CDR2 SVGAGI. Trimming removed 7 bases at V and 3 bases at J, with 14 bases between. CDR3 amino acids: CASTRRTQTDTQYF. CDR3 nucleotides: TGTGCCAGCACCCGCCGGACACAAACAGATACGCAGTATTTT.

This clone was found once. V and J are TRBV7-2 and TRBJ1-2; D is undetermined. The CDR3 covers 14 residues. V lost 0 bases and J lost 2, with 7 bases in between. Germline V lookup: CDR1 SGHTA, CDR2 FQGNSA. The DNA for the CDR3 is TGTGCCAGCAGCTTAGCTCCAGTAAACTATGGCTACACCTTC. It is translated as CASSLAPVNYGYTF.

The chain joins TRBV27 to TRBJ2-4; D may be TRBD2 (5 bases). Germline assignment: CDR1 MNHEY and CDR2 SMNVEV (reference sequence). There are 15 residues in the CDR3. Trimming removed 5 bases from V and 9 bases from J, with 20 bases in between. CDR3: CASSTPRDTHSIQYF. The CDR3 region has the DNA TGTGCCAGCAGTACCCCCCGGGATACCCATAGCATTCAGTACTTC.

This clone was seen only once. The rearrangement links TRBV5-4 to TRBJ2-7; a possible D gene is TRBD1 (6 bases). Trimming stripped 3 bases from V and 3 bases from J, with 16 bases between. Germline V CDR1 and CDR2: SGHNT, YYREEE (reference sequence). The CDR3 runs 15 residues. In DNA form, the CDR3 reads TGTGCCAGCAGCTGGGCTGGGACAAAAGGCTACGAGCAGTACTTC. Translated, it gives CASSWAGTKGYEQYF.

This chain links TRBV7-9 with TRBJ2-7; TRBD2 matches at 7 bases. The V gene's germline CDR1 is SEHNR and CDR2 FQNEAQ (reference sequence). Losses at the gene ends were 5 bases for V and 3 bases for J; bases not matched to a gene: 4. This CDR3 spans 13 amino acids. The CDR3 protein is CASSIGTIYEQYF. The CDR3 nucleotides are TGTGCCAGCAGCATCGGGACTATCTACGAGCAGTACTTC. Full variable domain (outside the CDR3, taken from reference TRBV7-9 and TRBJ2-7): DTGVSQNPRHKITKRGQNVTFRCDPISEHNRLYWYRQTLGQGPEFLTYFQNEAQLEKSRLLSDRFSAERPKGSFSTLEIQRTEQGDSAMYLCASSIGTIYEQYFGPGTRLTVT.

The V gene is TRBV30, the J gene TRBJ2-3; possibly TRBD2 for D (5 bases). Trimming took off 2 bases at V and 2 bases at J, with 14 bases between the two ends. CDR1 and CDR2 from the germline V gene are GTSNPN and SVGIG (reference sequence). The CDR3 sequence is 15 residues long. DNA of the CDR3: TGTGCCTGGAGTTTTTTGAGGGCGTACACAGATACGCAGTATTTT. The encoded protein is CAWSFLRAYTDTQYF.

The chain employs TRBV10-3 and TRBJ2-2; D might be TRBD1 (5 bases). Trimming removed 7 bases from V and 5 bases from J, with 14 bases in between. Germline CDR1 is ENHRY and CDR2 is SYGVKD. The CDR3 runs 14 residues. CDR3 loop: CAITGKLGTGELFF. CDR3 coding DNA: TGTGCCATCACAGGGAAATTGGGGACCGGGGAGCTGTTTTTT.

This rearrangement joins TRBV6-4 to TRBJ2-3; TRBD1 or TRBD2 may be the D gene (5 bases each). V lost 2 bases and J lost 1, with 10 bases in between. The CDR3 has 15 residues. The germline gives CDR1 MRHNA, CDR2 SNTAGT. The CDR3 is CASSDRGEGTDTQYF. In DNA form, the CDR3 reads TGTGCCAGCAGTGACAGGGGAGAGGGCACAGATACGCAGTATTTT.

The chain carries TRBV20-1 and TRBJ1-1, with unresolved D. The germline V gene has CDR1 DFQATT and CDR2 SNEGSKA (reference sequence). The V end was cut by 0 bases, the J end by 6 bases, with 5 bases between. CDR3 length: 11 amino acids. The CDR3 nucleotides read TGCAGTGCTAGAGAGGGTCCTGAAGCTTTCTTT. Residues: CSAREGPEAFF.

The chain carries TRBV7-3 and TRBJ1-1, with D uncertain. Germline CDR1 is SGHTA and CDR2 is FQGTGA. There are 15 residues in the CDR3. Trimming left V 3 bases short and J 0 bases short, with 11 bases between. The CDR3: CASSFRGQLNTEAFF. In DNA form, the CDR3 reads TGTGCCAGCAGCTTTCGCGGGCAGCTGAACACTGAAGCTTTCTTT.

In its sample, this clone was seen once. The CDR3 region is CASSTGLAGNQETQYF. The CDR3 DNA follows: TGCGCCAGCAGCACGGGACTAGCGGGGAACCAAGAGACCCAGTACTTC. The chain is built from TRBV5-1 and TRBJ2-5, with TRBD2 identical over 13 bases. This CDR3 contains 16 residues. Germline CDR1 is SGHRS and CDR2 is YFSETQ. V dropped 4 bases and J dropped 0; count of bases not matched to a gene: 3.

The chain employs TRBV7-8 and TRBJ1-2, with 8 bases lining up with TRBD1. Germline CDR1 SGHVS, CDR2 FQNEAQ. Germline trimming cut 2 bases from V and 7 bases from J; bases unmatched to any gene: 9. The CDR3 totals 15 residues. CDR3 loop: CASSLIQGAEGGYTF. The DNA of the CDR3 is TGTGCCAGCAGCTTAATTCAGGGGGCAGAAGGTGGCTACACCTTC.

This clone has only one observation. V is TRBV15 and J is TRBJ2-3; D gene ambiguous. The V and J ends lost 0 bases and 6 bases respectively, with 19 bases between them. CDR3 length equals 17 residues. Germline V gene data show CDR1 as LNHNV and CDR2 as YYDKDF (reference sequence). The CDR3 nucleotides read TGTGCCACCAGCAGAGATGAAAACGTCCCCCTGTTGGATACGCAGTATTTT. This gives the protein CATSRDENVPLLDTQYF.

The chain combines TRBV27 with TRBJ2-7, with 7 bases lining up with TRBD1. V was clipped by 4 bases and J by 0 bases; unmatched bases: 12. Germline lookup yields CDR1 MNHEY and CDR2 SMNVEV (reference sequence). The CDR3 loop spans 17 amino acids. This CDR3 is CASSSRAGTVSSYEQYF. The DNA for the CDR3 is TGTGCCAGCAGTTCCCGCGCCGGGACAGTGAGCTCCTACGAGCAGTACTTC.

The V call is TRBV18, the J call TRBJ2-2; D not resolved. The germline V gene encodes CDR1 KGHSH and CDR2 LQKENI. With 1 base removed from V and 3 bases from J, the gap between germline ends came to 6 bases. The CDR3 is 14 residues long. CDR3 sequence reads: CASSPLEDTGELFF. Written as DNA, the CDR3 is TGTGCCAGCTCACCACTTGAAGACACCGGGGAGCTGTTTTTT.

V usage is TRBV7-6 and J usage is TRBJ2-2; the D gene is possibly TRBD1 (5 bases). Germline values: CDR1 SGHVS, CDR2 FNYEAQ. V lost 5 bases, J lost 5 bases, and 15 bases lay in between. CDR3 size: 15 residues. CDR3 DNA sequence: TGTGCCAGCAGCCAAACCCCCGCAGGGACCGGGGAGCTGTTTTTT. Its translation is CASSQTPAGTGELFF.

J is TRBJ2-3 and V is TRBV29-1, with 11 bases aligning to TRBD2. The CDR3 extends over 15 amino acids. Trimming at V came to 3 bases and at J to 4 bases, leaving 6 bases not matched to a gene. In germline, CDR1 is SQVTM, CDR2 ANQGSEA. Here the CDR3 reads CSVDALAGVADTQYF. CDR3 coding DNA: TGCAGCGTTGATGCACTAGCGGGAGTTGCAGATACGCAGTATTTT.

The V and J genes are TRBV4-1 and TRBJ2-6, with 8 bases that match TRBD1. Germline trimming cut 0 bases from V and 0 bases from J; bases unmatched to any gene: 4. This CDR3 is 18 amino acids long. Germline-derived CDR1 and CDR2 are MGHRA and YSYEKL. The CDR3 spells CASSQDGTGPSGANVLTF. DNA of the CDR3: TGCGCCAGCAGCCAAGATGGGACAGGCCCCTCTGGGGCCAACGTCCTGACTTTC.

The V gene is TRBV10-3, the J gene TRBJ2-7; TRBD2 matches 7 bases. V dropped 6 bases and J dropped 0; count of bases not matched to a gene: 5. CDR3 size: 14 residues. The germline CDR1 and CDR2 sequences are ENHRY and SYGVKD. DNA for the CDR3: TGTGCCATCAGCACCGGACTAGACTCCTACGAGCAGTACTTC. Its translation: CAISTGLDSYEQYF.

This chain joins TRBV7-2 and TRBJ2-1, with 12 bases fitting TRBD2. The CDR3 covers 13 residues. Germline V gene data show CDR1 as SGHTA and CDR2 as FQGNSA. The V segment lost 11 bases and the J segment 8 bases; nucleotides outside the gene matches: 7. CDR3 sequence: CASGLAGLYEQFF. The CDR3 DNA sequence: TGTGCCTCTGGACTAGCGGGACTCTATGAGCAGTTCTTC.